This TCR beta chain appears in the sequencing data of a study of shared T cell receptors in the human thymus. TCRdb's table, derived via immunoSEQ multiplex PCR, lists solely in-frame clones and lacks some. The table includes hundreds of thousands of clones, roughly 90% detected once. From germline, CDR1 is MDHEN and CDR2 SYDVKM. V lost 8 bases, J lost 4 bases, and 11 bases lay in between. This CDR3 comprises 12 residues. These data also formed part of another study, on human thymus T cells. That investigation notes: Resections that were taken during corrective heart surgery supplied the thymus tissue. Thymic and blood repertoires appeared to carry a bias in their V and J gene usage.

The genes are TRBV28 and TRBJ1-2, with unresolved D. Input material: thymocytes. This receptor was taken from a boy under three years old with a congenital heart defect. In DNA, the CDR3 is TGTGCCAGCTCCCGACGGAGCTATGGCTACACCTTC. Encoded protein: CASSRRSYGYTF.